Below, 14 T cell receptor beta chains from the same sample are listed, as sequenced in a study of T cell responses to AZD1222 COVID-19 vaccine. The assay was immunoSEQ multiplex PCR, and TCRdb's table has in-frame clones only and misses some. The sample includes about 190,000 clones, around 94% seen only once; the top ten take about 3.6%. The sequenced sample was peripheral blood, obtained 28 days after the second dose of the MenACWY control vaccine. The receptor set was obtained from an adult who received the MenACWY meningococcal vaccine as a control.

The CDR3 nucleotides read TGTGCCAGCAGCTCAGAGTTCTATGGCTACACCTTC. Translation: CASSSEFYGYTF. The chain joins TRBV3-1 (or the pseudogene TRBV3-2) to TRBJ1-2; D uncertain. V dropped 5 bases and J dropped 4 bases, with 8 bases sitting between them. This CDR3 spans 12 amino acids. Germline V gene lookup returns CDR1 LGHDT and CDR2 YNNKEL (reference sequence).

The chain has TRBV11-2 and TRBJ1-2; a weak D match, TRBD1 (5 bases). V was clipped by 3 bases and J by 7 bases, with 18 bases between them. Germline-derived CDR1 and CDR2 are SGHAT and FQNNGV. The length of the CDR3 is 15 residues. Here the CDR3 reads CASSLAGGGAPGYTF. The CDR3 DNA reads TGTGCCAGCAGCTTGGCGGGGGGAGGGGCTCCTGGCTACACCTTC. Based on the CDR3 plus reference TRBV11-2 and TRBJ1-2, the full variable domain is EAGVAQSPRYKIIEKRQSVAFWCNPISGHATLYWYQQILGQGPKLLIQFQNNGVVDDSQLPKDRFSAERLKGVDSTLKIQPAKLEDSAVYLCASSLAGGGAPGYTFGSGTRLTVV.

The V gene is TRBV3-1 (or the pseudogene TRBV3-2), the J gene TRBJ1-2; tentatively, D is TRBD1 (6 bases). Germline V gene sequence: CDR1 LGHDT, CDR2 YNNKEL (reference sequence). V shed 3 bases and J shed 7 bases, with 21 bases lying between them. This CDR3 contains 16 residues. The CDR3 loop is CASSHKGGKGSRGYTF. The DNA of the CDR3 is TGTGCCAGCAGCCACAAAGGGGGGAAAGGGTCTCGTGGCTACACCTTC.

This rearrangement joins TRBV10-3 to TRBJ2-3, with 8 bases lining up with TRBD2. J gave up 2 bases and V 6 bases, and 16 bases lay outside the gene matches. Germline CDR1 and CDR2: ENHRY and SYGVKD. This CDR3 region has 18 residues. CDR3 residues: CAISATGGPGYYTDTQYF. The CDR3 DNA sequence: TGTGCCATCAGCGCCACGGGAGGGCCCGGCTACTACACAGATACGCAGTATTTT.

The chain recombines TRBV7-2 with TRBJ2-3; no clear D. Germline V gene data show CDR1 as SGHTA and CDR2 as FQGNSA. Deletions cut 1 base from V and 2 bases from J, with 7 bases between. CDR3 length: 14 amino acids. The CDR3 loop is CASSLGRSTDTQYF. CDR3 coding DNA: TGTGCCAGCAGCTTAGGCAGGTCCACAGATACGCAGTATTTT.

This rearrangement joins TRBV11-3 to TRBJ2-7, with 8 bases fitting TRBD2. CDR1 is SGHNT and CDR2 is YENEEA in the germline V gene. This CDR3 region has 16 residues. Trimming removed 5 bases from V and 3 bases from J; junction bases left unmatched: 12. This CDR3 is CASSPSGTRSFYEQYF. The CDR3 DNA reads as TGTGCCAGCAGCCCCTCCGGGACTAGGAGCTTCTACGAGCAGTACTTC.

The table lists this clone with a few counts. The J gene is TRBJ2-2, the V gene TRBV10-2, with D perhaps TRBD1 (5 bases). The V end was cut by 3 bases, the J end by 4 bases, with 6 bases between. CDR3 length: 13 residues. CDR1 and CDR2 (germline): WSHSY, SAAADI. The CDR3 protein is CASSEQATGELFF. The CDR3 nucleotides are TGCGCCAGCAGTGAACAGGCCACCGGGGAGCTGTTTTTT.

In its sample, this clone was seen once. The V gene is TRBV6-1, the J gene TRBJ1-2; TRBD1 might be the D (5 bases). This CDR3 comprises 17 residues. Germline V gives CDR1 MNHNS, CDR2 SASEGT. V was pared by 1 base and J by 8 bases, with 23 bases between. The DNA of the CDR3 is TGTGCCAGCAGTGAAGGATTATCATACTGGGACCGAGGAGGCTACACCTTC. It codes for CASSEGLSYWDRGGYTF.

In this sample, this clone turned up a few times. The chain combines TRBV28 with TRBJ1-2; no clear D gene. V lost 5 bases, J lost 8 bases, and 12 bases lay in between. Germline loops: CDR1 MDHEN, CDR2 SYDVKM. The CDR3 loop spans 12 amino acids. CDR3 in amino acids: CASSENFWGYTF. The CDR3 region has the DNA TGTGCCAGCAGTGAAAATTTCTGGGGCTACACCTTC.

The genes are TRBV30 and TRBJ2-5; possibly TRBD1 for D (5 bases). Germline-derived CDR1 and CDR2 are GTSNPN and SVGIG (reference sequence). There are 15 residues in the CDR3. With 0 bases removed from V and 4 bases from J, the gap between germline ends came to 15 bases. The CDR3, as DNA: TGTGCCTGGAGTGTACGGGCAGGGCGTGGAGAGACCCAGTACTTC. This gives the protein CAWSVRAGRGETQYF.

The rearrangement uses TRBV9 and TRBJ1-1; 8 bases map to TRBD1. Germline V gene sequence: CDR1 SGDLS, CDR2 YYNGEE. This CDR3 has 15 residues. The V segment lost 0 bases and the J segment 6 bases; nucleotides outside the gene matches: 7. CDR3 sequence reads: CASSVDGQGAAEAFF. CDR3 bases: TGTGCCAGCAGCGTAGACGGGCAGGGGGCAGCTGAAGCTTTCTTT.

The CDR3 DNA sequence: TGCGCCAGCAGCTTCACTAGCGGGGGAGAACAGTACTTC. Translation gives CASSFTSGGEQYF. The chain recombines TRBV5-1 with TRBJ2-7, with 11 nucleotides matching TRBD2. The ends lost 2 bases at V and 10 bases at J; junction bases unmatched: 5. This CDR3 region has 13 residues. Germline CDR1 SGHRS, CDR2 YFSETQ.

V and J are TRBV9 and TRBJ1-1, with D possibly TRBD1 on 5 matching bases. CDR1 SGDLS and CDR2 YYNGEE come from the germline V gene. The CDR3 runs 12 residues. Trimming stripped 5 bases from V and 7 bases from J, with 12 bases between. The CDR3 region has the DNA TGTGCCAGCAGTTCCCGGGGGGGTGAAGCTTTCTTT. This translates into CASSSRGGEAFF.

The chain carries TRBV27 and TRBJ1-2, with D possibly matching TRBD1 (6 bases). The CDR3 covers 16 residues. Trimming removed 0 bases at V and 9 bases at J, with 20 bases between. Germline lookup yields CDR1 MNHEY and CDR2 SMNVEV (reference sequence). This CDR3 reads CASSLSTVSGTTRYTF. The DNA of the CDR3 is TGTGCCAGCAGTTTATCAACGGTATCCGGGACAACCCGCTACACCTTC.